The sequence of this T cell receptor beta chain was determined in a study of T and B cells in COVID-19 patients. For the study at large: Recovered patients mostly had mild to moderate COVID-19 managed as outpatients. Of around 21 active-infection patients, about a dozen were critically ill with mechanical ventilation or extracorporeal membrane oxygenation. Study-wide results and limits: Clonality of TRB repertoires was high in active COVID-19; recovery brought above-healthy diversity and richness.

Each TRB amplification used roughly 240-550 ng of genomic DNA from blood. The V and J ends lost 2 bases and 0 bases respectively, with 4 bases between them. This CDR3 region has 13 residues. CDR1 is MNHEY, CDR2 SVGAGI, per germline. Many counts were recorded for this clonotype. Its antigen is currently unknown. TRB rearrangements were amplified by multiplex PCR with BIOMED2 TRB-A/B primers. TCRdb reanalysed the multiplex PCR reads using MiXCR and keeps one entry per CDR3 protein. The sample contains roughly 15,000 distinct CDR3 sequences, 25% to 35% of which appear only once. The clonotype was recovered from a human donor who had recovered from COVID-19. The sequenced sample was blood. The rearrangement links TRBV6-5 to TRBJ1-1; the D is unclear. The CDR3 nucleotides read TGTGCCAGCAGTTACGAGTTGAACACTGAAGCTTTCTTT. It specifies CASSYELNTEAFF.